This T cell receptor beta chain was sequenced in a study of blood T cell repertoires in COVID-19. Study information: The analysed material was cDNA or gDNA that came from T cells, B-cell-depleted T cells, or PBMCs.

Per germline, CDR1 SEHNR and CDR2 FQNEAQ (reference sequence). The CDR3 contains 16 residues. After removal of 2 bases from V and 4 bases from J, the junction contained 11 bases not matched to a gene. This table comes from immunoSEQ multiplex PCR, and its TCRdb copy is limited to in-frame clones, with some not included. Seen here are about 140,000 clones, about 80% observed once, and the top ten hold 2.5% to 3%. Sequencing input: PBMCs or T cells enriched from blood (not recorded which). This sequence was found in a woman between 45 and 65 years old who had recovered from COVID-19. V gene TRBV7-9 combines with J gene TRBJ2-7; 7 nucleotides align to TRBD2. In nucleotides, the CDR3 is TGTGCCAGCAGCTTAATCAGTCTCACTAGCGTGTACGAGCAGTACTTC. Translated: CASSLISLTSVYEQYF.